The present TCR beta chain was sequenced within a study of T cells expressing NK-cell markers. CDR3 length: 17 amino acids. Germline V gene sequence: CDR1 MNHNS, CDR2 SASEGT. TCRdb processed the 5' RACE reads again and assigns one entry to each CDR3 protein, with no DNA. Across 200,000 to 300,000 distinct CDR3 sequences, the top ten clones capture around 0.4% of the sample. This receptor was taken from a man aged 18 to 30 in good health. Sequencing was done on a sample of blood T cells: a sorted CD56 or NKG2C T cell subset, CD4+ or CD8+ T cells, or bulk PBMC T cells (not recorded which). The gene calls are TRBV6-1 and TRBJ2-5; TCRdb's D call, TRBD2, is unchecked because there is no DNA. CDR3 amino acids: CASKTTRVSEPRWTQYF.